This is a list of T cell receptor beta chains from one sample in a study of blood T cells in healthy people across ages. TCRdb reanalysed the 5' RACE reads using MiXCR and keeps one entry per CDR3 protein. In the table there are 700,000 to 900,000 distinct CDR3 sequences, roughly 24% of which are singletons. The sample was also linked to a second study, of T cells of mothers and their children.

The sample comprised blood. The receptors derive from a boy younger than 18 in good health. Each CDR3 is given with its conserved first and last residue. D genes are given only for firm matches. Rows may omit the clone size; those that give it use once, few, many or a size class.

v_call	d_call	j_call	clone_size	cdr3_nt	cdr3_aa
TRBV28	.	TRBJ2-2	.	TGTGCCAGCAGAAAGGAGAACACCGGGGAGCTGTTTTTT	CASRKENTGELFF
TRBV5-1	.	TRBJ1-2	few	TGCGCCAGCAGTAGTACCGGGCCAGAAAGAAATGGCTATGGCTACACCTTC	CASSSTGPERNGYGYTF
TRBV7-9	.	TRBJ1-5	.	TGTGCCAGCAGCTTAGCAGGGACCCCGTCGAATCAGCCCCAGCATTTT	CASSLAGTPSNQPQHF
TRBV4-1	.	TRBJ1-2	few	TGCGCCAGCAGCCGGCTTGAGGCCGGGGGCTACACCTTC	CASSRLEAGGYTF
TRBV6-5	.	TRBJ1-4	few	TGTGCCAGCAGTTATGACGGGAATGAAAAACTGTTTTTT	CASSYDGNEKLFF
TRBV7-8	.	TRBJ1-4	.	TGTGCCAGCAGCTTTGCCACCGTATCAACTAATGAAAAACTGTTTTTT	CASSFATVSTNEKLFF
TRBV4-2	.	TRBJ2-2	few	TGTGCCAGCAGCCACCGAGGGGGAAGGGAGGACACCGGGGAGCTGTTTTTT	CASSHRGGREDTGELFF
TRBV12-3/TRBV12-4	TRBD1	TRBJ2-4	.	TGTGCCAGCAGTTCGGGACAGGGGGCCAAAAACATTCAGTACTTC	CASSSGQGAKNIQYF
TRBV7-3	TRBD2	TRBJ2-3	few	TGTGCCAGCAGCTCCCAATCGTTTCCCGGACTAGCAGAACGCACAGATACGCAGTATTTT	CASSSQSFPGLAERTDTQYF
TRBV24-1	TRBD2	TRBJ2-3	.	TGTGCCACCAGTGATTTGGAGCCCTCAGCGGGGGGCACTAGGGATACGCAGTATTTT	CATSDLEPSAGGTRDTQYF
TRBV6-1	.	TRBJ1-2	.	TGTGCCAGCAGTGCGCCGGGACCGGGTAGGGGCTACACCTTC	CASSAPGPGRGYTF
TRBV20-1	.	TRBJ2-5	few	TGCAGTGCTTCACGCCAGAAGGGAGAGACCCAGTACTTC	CSASRQKGETQYF
TRBV2	.	TRBJ1-5	.	TGTGCCAGCAAGGGTACCAGGGGCAATCAGCCCCAGCATTTT	CASKGTRGNQPQHF
TRBV5-5	TRBD1	TRBJ2-2	few	TGTGCCAGCAGCTTGAGGACAGGGGCCGAAACCGGGGAGCTGTTTTTT	CASSLRTGAETGELFF
TRBV14	TRBD1	TRBJ2-7	many	TGTGCCAGCAGCCAAGATCATTACAGGGGAGAGTACGAGCAGTACTTC	CASSQDHYRGEYEQYF
TRBV27	TRBD1	TRBJ1-2	.	TGTGCCAGTCCACAAGACAGGGACTATGGCTACACCTTC	CASPQDRDYGYTF
TRBV20-1	TRBD1	TRBJ2-7	.	TGCAGTGCTAGAGACCCTGACAGGGAACCCGAAAAGACTCCGCGCGAGCAGTACTTC	CSARDPDREPEKTPREQYF
TRBV5-1	.	TRBJ2-4	few	TGCGCCAGCAGCTCCACTCGCACAGGGAACATTCAGTACTTC	CASSSTRTGNIQYF
TRBV29-1	.	TRBJ2-5	.	TGCAGCGTTGCACAAGGACAGTCAGAAGAGACCCAGTACTTC	CSVAQGQSEETQYF
TRBV29-1	TRBD1	TRBJ1-4	.	TGCAGCGTAAATACCGGGACAGGGAATGAAAAACTGTTTTTT	CSVNTGTGNEKLFF
TRBV16	.	TRBJ1-1	.	TGTGCCAGCAGCCCCAACCCAGGGGAGGCTGGGAACACTGAAGCTTTCTTT	CASSPNPGEAGNTEAFF
TRBV4-1	.	TRBJ2-5	few	TGCGCCAGCAGCCAAGCTCTCAAGGACGATGAGCAGTACTTC	CASSQALKDDEQYF
TRBV20-1	TRBD2	TRBJ2-5	few	TGCAGTGCTAGTCCCGGGGGGGGGAAGACCCAGTACTTC	CSASPGGGKTQYF
TRBV2	.	TRBJ2-1	.	TGTGCCAGCAGTCGGACTAGAGGGGGCTACAATGAGCAGTTCTTC	CASSRTRGGYNEQFF
TRBV5-1	.	TRBJ2-7	few	TGCGCCAGCAGACAGGCCCAGGGGGAGCAGTACTTC	CASRQAQGEQYF